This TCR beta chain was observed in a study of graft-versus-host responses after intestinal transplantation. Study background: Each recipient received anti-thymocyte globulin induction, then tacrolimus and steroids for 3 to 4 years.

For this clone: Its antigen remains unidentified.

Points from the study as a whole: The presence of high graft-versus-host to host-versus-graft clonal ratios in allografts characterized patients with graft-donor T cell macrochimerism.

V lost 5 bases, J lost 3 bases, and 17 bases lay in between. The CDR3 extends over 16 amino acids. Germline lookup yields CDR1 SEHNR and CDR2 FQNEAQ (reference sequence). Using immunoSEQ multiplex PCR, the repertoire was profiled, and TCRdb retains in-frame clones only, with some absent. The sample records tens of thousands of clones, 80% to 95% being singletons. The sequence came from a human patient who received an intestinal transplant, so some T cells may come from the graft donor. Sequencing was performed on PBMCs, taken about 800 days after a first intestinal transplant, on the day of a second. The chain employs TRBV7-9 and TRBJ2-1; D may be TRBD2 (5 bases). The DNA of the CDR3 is TGTGCCAGCAGCCCAAGGACTGGCCCTAGCTACAATGAGCAGTTCTTC. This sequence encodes CASSPRTGPSYNEQFF.